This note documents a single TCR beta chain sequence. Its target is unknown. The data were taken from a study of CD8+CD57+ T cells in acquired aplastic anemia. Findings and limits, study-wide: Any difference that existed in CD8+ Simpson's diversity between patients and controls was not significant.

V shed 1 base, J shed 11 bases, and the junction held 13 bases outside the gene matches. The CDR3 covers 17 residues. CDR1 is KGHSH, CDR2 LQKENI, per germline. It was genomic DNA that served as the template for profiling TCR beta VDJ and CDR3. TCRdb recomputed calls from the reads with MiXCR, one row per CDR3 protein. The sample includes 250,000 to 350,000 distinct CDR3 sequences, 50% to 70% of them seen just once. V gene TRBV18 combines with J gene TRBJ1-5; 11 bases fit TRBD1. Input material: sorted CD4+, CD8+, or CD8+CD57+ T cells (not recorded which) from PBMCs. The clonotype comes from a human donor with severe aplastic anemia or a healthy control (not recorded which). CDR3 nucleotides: TGTGCCAGCTCACCACTCGGGACAGGGGGTCGGGGAGAGACCCAGCATTTT. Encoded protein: CASSPLGTGGRGETQHF.